This TCR beta chain emerged from a study of blood T cell repertoires in COVID-19. Study information: From the United States, Italy and Spain came samples of acute and convalescent COVID-19. PBMCs, B-cell-depleted T cells, or T cells were the source of the cDNA or gDNA that made up the material.

CDR1 and CDR2 from the germline V gene are MGHRA and YSYEKL. Losses at the gene ends were 0 bases for V and 4 bases for J; bases not matched to a gene: 3. The CDR3 has 15 amino acids. Original analysis: Cell counts per sample came from amplifying reference gene primers. Profiled with immunoSEQ multiplex PCR; TCRdb holds only in-frame clones, not every one. V, J and clone size were drawn from that table, and D and trimming were deduced from the DNA. The sample shows some 100,000 clones, 88% of them seen only once. The TCR sequence derives from a woman aged 55-69 years with acute or convalescent COVID-19. This chain links TRBV4-1 with TRBJ1-2; 9 bases agree with TRBD1. Specimen: peripheral blood. The CDR3 here is CASSQERTGVYGYTF. The CDR3 coding sequence is TGCGCCAGCAGCCAAGAGAGGACAGGGGTCTATGGCTACACCTTC.